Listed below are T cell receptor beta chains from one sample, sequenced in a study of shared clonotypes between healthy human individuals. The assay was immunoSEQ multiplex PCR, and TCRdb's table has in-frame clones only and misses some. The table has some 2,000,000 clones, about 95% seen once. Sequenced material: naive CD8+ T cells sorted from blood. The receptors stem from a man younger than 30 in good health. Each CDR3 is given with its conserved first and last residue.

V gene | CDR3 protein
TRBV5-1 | CASSGDTYEQYF
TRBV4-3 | CASSQEGGSRYEQYF
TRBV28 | CASSWQGLTGNTIYF
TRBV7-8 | CASSLVPGPWDYNEQFF
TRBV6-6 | CASSGTANTEAFF
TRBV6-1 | CASSAGFSYEQYF
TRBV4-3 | CASSQGSSYEQYF
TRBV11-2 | CASSLSGEWGETQYF
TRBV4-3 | CASSRTNINEQFF
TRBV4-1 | CASSHPMGGEGYSYEQYF